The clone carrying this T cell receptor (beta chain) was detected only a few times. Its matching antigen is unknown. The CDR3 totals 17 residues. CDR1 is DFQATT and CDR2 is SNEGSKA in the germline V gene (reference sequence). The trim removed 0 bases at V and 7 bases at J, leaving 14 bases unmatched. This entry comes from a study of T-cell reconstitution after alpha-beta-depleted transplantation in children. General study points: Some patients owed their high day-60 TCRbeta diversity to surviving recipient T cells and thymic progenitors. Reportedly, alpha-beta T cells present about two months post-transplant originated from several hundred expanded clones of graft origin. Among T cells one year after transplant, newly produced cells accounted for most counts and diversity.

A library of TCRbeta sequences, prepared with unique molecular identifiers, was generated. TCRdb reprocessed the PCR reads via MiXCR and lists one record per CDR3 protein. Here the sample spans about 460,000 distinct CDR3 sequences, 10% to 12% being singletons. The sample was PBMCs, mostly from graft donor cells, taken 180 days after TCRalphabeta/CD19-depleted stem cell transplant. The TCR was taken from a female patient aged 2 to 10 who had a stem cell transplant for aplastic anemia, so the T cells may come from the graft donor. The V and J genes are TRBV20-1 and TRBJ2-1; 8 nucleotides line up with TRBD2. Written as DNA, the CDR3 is TGCAGTGCTAGAGATCCGGTGTCTAGCGGGCTGATTAATGAGCAGTTCTTC. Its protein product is CSARDPVSSGLINEQFF.